This T cell receptor (beta chain) emerged from a study of breast tumors, draining lymph nodes, adjacent tissues (dated by TCRdb to about 2016). Context from the whole study: In breast cancer patients, the study compared the TCR beta repertoires of tumor, adjacent nontumor tissue and axillary lymph nodes. In human breast cancer, the study set out to assess how tumor, surrounding tissue and draining lymph node repertoires relate to one another and whether T cells might be exchanged between them. What the research found in general, with its limitations: Rather than being directly demonstrated, the conclusion that tumor T cells originate in lymph nodes was presented as consistent with a hypothesis. Tumors showed preferential V and J gene usage, and their T-cell repertoire diversity fell below that of lymph nodes yet above that of nontumor tissue. The data were judged consistent with most tumor T cells deriving from the lymph node and then expanding within tumor tissue. In luminal-like breast cancer, tumor and nontumor tissue repertoires resembled each other significantly more than in basal-like breast cancer.

A distance of 12 bases separates the germline ends of V and J, which lose 6 bases and 0 bases respectively. CDR3 length: 13 amino acids, cysteine to phenylalanine. The DNA shown is the 39-base CDR3, in frame from base 1. The germline V gene (reference sequence) sets CDR1 to DFQATT and CDR2 to SNEGSKA. The reads were generated on an Illumina HiSeq 2000. TCR beta chain libraries were generated through multiplex PCR amplification. High-throughput sequencing was used to analyze the amplified TCR beta chain products. In TCRdb, the public reads were trimmed at Q25 with fastp and aligned with MiXCR, with productive beta chains retained. CDR3 protein sequences are deduplicated, and each keeps its most common genes and DNA. The sample table contains some 83,000 distinct CDR3 sequences; only one count was recorded for roughly a fifth of them. 2% to 2.5% of the sample lies in the top ten. Lymph node samples were obtained from the axillary draining lymph nodes of breast cancer patients.

Concerning this clonotype: Its antigen is unknown. No base qualities exist here, and no much larger clone lies one base off it.

This TCR was recovered from a female donor with breast cancer. Some clones in this sample may be carry-over from other donors' samples. Input material: axillary lymph node tissue. The chain uses TRBV20-1 and TRBJ2-7; a weak D assignment points to TRBD2 (5 bases agree). The CDR3 loop reads CSAQADSSYEQYF. The nucleotide sequence is TGCAGTGCCCAAGCGGATAGCTCCTACGAGCAGTACTTC.